This entry describes one TCR beta chain. The sample originates from a study of immune evolution from preneoplasia to lung adenocarcinoma. The germline V gene encodes CDR1 SGHRS and CDR2 YFSETQ. CDR3 length: 15 residues. Trimming took 5 bases from V and 10 from J, leaving 24 bases between them. The repertoire was sequenced with immunoSEQ multiplex PCR; TCRdb's copy has only in-frame clones and lacks some. The data hold approximately 9,000 clones, with around 85% observed a single time. The sequence derives from a person between 65 and 80 years old with lung adenocarcinoma. The J gene is TRBJ1-1, the V gene TRBV5-1; D gene uncertain. Sequencing was done on a sample of FFPE minimally invasive lung adenocarcinoma tissue. The CDR3, as DNA: TGCGCCAGCAGGACCGGTGGACTGTCGGGAGTGGGAGCTTTCTTT. Translated, it gives CASRTGGLSGVGAFF.